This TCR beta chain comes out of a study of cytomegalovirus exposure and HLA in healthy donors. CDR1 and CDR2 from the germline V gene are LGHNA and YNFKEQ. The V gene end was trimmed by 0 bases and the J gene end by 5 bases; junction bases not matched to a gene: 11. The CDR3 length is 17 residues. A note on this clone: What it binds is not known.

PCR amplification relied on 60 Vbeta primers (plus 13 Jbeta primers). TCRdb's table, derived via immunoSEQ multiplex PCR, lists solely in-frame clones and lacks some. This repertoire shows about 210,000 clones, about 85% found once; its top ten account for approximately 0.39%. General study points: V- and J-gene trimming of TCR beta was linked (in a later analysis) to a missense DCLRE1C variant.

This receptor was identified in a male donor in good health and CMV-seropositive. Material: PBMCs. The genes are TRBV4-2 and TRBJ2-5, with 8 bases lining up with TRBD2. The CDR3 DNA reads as TGTGCCAGCAGCCAAGACGCGGACGGGAGGGCCGGGGAGACCCAGTACTTC. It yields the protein CASSQDADGRAGETQYF.